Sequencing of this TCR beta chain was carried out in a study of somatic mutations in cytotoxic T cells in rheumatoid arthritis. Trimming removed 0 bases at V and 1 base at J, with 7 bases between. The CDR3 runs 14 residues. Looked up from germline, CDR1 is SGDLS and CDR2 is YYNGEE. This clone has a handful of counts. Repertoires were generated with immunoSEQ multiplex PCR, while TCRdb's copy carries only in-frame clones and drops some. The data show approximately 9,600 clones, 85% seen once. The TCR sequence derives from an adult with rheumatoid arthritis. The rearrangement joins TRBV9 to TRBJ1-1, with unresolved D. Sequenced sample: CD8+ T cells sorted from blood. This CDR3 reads CASSVDGKNTEAFF. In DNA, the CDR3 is TGTGCCAGCAGCGTAGATGGTAAGAACACTGAAGCTTTCTTT.